A single sample is the source of the 2 T cell receptor beta chains below, sequenced in a study of blood T cell repertoires in COVID-19. Libraries were prepared by immunoSEQ multiplex PCR; TCRdb keeps only in-frame clonotypes and omits some of them. The data show 88,000 or so clones, around 85% seen once. Sequenced: peripheral blood. The source of these receptors is a man aged 60 to 75 with acute or convalescent COVID-19.

The chain uses TRBV7-2 and TRBJ1-5; D remains unclear. Trimming left V 0 bases short and J 4 bases short, with 7 bases between. The V gene's germline CDR1 is SGHTA and CDR2 FQGNSA. The CDR3 is made up of 14 amino acids. In DNA form, the CDR3 reads TGTGCCAGCAGCTTAGCGTCCGGGAATCAGCCCCAGCATTTT. Amino acid sequence: CASSLASGNQPQHF.

This chain uses TRBV19 with TRBJ2-7; 7 nucleotides align to TRBD1. Unmatched junction bases numbered 11, after V lost 3 bases and J lost 3 bases. Per the germline V gene, CDR1 is LNHDA and CDR2 is SQIVND (reference sequence). CDR3 length equals 16 residues. CDR3: CASSIMETGSIYEQYF. The DNA of the CDR3 is TGTGCCAGTAGTATCATGGAGACAGGGAGTATCTACGAGCAGTACTTC.